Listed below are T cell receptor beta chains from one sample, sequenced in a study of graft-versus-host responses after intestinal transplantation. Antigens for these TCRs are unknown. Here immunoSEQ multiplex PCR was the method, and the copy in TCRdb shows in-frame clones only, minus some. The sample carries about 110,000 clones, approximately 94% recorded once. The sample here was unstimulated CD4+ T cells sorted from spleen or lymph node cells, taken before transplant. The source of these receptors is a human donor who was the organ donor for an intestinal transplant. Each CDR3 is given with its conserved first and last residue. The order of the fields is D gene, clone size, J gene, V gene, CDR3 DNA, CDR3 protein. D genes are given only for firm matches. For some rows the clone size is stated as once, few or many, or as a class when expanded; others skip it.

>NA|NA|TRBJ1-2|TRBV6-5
TGTGCCAGCAGTTACGAAGTGGACTATGGCTACACCTTC
CASSYEVDYGYTF
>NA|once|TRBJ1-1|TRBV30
TGTGCCTGGCAAAGTCGCAGGGTTCCCACTGAAGCTTTCTTT
CAWQSRRVPTEAFF
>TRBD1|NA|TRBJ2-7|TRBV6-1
TGTGCCAGCAGCCGGACAGGGTCCCACGAGCAGTACTTC
CASSRTGSHEQYF
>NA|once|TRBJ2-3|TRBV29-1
TGCAGCGTTGAAGACAGCACAGATACGCAGTATTTT
CSVEDSTDTQYF
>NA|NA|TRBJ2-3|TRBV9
TGTGCCAGCAGCCCAAGTCAAGTTGGAGATACGCAGTATTTT
CASSPSQVGDTQYF
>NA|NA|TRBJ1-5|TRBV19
TGTGCCAGTAGTTCCCAGGGGTCGGGTCAGCCCCAGCATTTT
CASSSQGSGQPQHF
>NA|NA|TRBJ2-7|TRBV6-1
TGTGCCGGTGTCGGGAACTACGAGCAGTACTTC
CAGVGNYEQYF
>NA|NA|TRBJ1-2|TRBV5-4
TGTGCCAGCAGCCCCCGTGGCGGACACTATGGCTACACCTTC
CASSPRGGHYGYTF
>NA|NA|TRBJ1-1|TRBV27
TGTGCCAGCAGTCCGTACGACAGGTTCGGTGACACTGAAGCTTTCTTT
CASSPYDRFGDTEAFF
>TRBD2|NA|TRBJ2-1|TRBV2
TGTACCAGCAGGAGTCGCGCGGGAGGGTCGACCGAGCAGTTCTTC
CTSRSRAGGSTEQFF
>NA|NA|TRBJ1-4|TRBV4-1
TGCGCCAGCAGCCAAGCCTACCGAGAAAAACTGTTTTTT
CASSQAYREKLFF
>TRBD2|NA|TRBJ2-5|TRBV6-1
TGTGCCAGCAGCTCAACTAGCGCTCAAGAGACCCAGTACTTC
CASSSTSAQETQYF
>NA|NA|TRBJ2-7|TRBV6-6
TGTGCCAGCAGTTACTTCACAAAGACGGGAAACGAGCAGTACTTC
CASSYFTKTGNEQYF
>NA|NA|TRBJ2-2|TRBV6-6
TGTGCCAGCAGTCCCCAAGGCGGGGAGCTGTTTTTT
CASSPQGGELFF
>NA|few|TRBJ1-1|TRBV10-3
TGTGCCATCAGTGGTTACGGGGTGGCTTTCTTT
CAISGYGVAFF
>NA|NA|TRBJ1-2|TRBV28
TGTGCCAGCAGGGCACAGGGAGTTGACTATGGCTACACCTTC
CASRAQGVDYGYTF
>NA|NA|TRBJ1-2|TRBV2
TGTGCCAGCAGTGAACCAGGGGCCAGACACTTAGACACCTTC
CASSEPGARHLDTF
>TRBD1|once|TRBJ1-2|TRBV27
TGTGCCAGCAGTTTTCGAAGGGGGCGCTATGGCTACACCTTC
CASSFRRGRYGYTF
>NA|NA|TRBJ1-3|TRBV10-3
TGTGCCATCAGTGGGGCCGGCAGCTCTGGAAACACCATATATTTT
CAISGAGSSGNTIYF
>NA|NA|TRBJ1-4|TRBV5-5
TGTGCCAGCAGCTTAAGCGGAAGGGGGGAAAAACTGTTTTTT
CASSLSGRGEKLFF
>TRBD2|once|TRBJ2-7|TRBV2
TGTGCCAGCAGGGCAAAGCGGGGAGGACCCTACGAGCAGTACTTC
CASRAKRGGPYEQYF
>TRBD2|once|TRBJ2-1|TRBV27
TGTGCCAGCGGACTAGCGGGAGTTTACAATGAGCAGTTCTTC
CASGLAGVYNEQFF
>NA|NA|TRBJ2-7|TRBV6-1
TGTGCCAGCAGTGAAGCGGGCAGGGTCCTGAAATACGAGCAGTACTTC
CASSEAGRVLKYEQYF